This T cell receptor (beta chain) was captured in a study of blood T cell repertoires in COVID-19. Overall study: Researchers got acute and convalescent COVID-19 samples from the United States, Italy and Spain.

The germline V gene encodes CDR1 MNHEY and CDR2 SMNVEV (reference sequence). The CDR3 has 18 residues. The trim removed 4 bases at V and 5 bases at J, leaving 18 bases unmatched. The repertoire was sequenced with immunoSEQ multiplex PCR; TCRdb's copy has only in-frame clones and lacks some. The data contain about 120,000 clones, around 87% of them singletons. The clonotype was recovered from a woman between 55 and 75 years old with COVID-19, enrolled during active disease. The rearrangement joins TRBV27 to TRBJ1-2, with 8 bases that match TRBD1. Material for sequencing was peripheral blood. The CDR3 nucleotides are TGTGCCAGCAGTTCCTCCCCCGGGACAGGTTTCGGTGGTTATGGCTACACCTTC. Translated: CASSSSPGTGFGGYGYTF.